This TCR beta chain appears in the sequencing data of a study of CD8+ T cells in alopecia areata. Sequencing relied on a cDNA template that was reverse transcribed from extracted RNA. Profiled with immunoSEQ multiplex PCR; TCRdb holds only in-frame clones, not every one. The repertoire holds more than 200,000 clones, with around three fifths as singletons. Germline V gene lookup returns CDR1 SGHTA and CDR2 FQGTGA. This CDR3 has 13 residues. V was trimmed by 5 bases and J by 5 bases, leaving 10 bases between them. The treatment denotes: oral pan-JAK inhibitor, 5-10 mg twice daily. V gene TRBV7-3 combines with J gene TRBJ2-1; D may be TRBD2 (5 bases). Sequencing used CD4+ T cells sorted from blood, obtained at week 4, from a patient treated with tofacitinib. The TCR sequence derives from a human donor with alopecia areata. The CDR3, as DNA: TGTGCCAGCAGCGACACTAGAAACAATGAGCAGTTCTTC. This sequence encodes CASSDTRNNEQFF. Combining the CDR3 with reference TRBV7-3 and TRBJ2-1 gives the whole variable domain GAGVSQTPSNKVTEKGKYVELRCDPISGHTALYWYRQSLGQGPEFLIYFQGTGAADDSGLPNDRFFAVRPEGSVSTLKIQRTERGDSAVYLCASSDTRNNEQFFGPGTRLTVL.